The rows below give T cell receptor beta chains drawn from one sample of a study of blood T cell repertoires in COVID-19. The data were produced by immunoSEQ multiplex PCR, yet TCRdb's version contains in-frame clones alone and is incomplete. This sample has approximately 46,000 clones, with around 82% found just once. Sequenced material: peripheral blood. The origin of the receptors is a woman in her fifties or sixties with acute or convalescent COVID-19. CDR3s include the opening cysteine and the closing phenylalanine or tryptophan. A D gene is named only where the DNA matches it firmly. Only some rows state a clone size, as once, few, many or a class for expanded clones.

V gene	D gene	CDR3 length	J gene	clone size	CDR3 DNA	CDR3 protein
TRBV4-1	TRBD2	14	TRBJ2-3	-	TGCGCCAGCAGCCAAGAGACCGCCGGGAGGACGCAGTATTTT	CASSQETAGRTQYF
TRBV11-1	TRBD2	14	TRBJ2-2	-	TGTGCCAGCAGCCCCAACGGACTAGCGGTGGAGCTGTTTTTT	CASSPNGLAVELFF
TRBV5-8	-	15	TRBJ2-7	-	TGTGCCAGCATCCTCAGTGGAGGCTACTCCTACGAGCAGTACTTC	CASILSGGYSYEQYF
TRBV14	TRBD1	18	TRBJ1-1	-	TGTGCCAGCAGCCAGGGTTGGACAGGGGGACTATTTAACACTGAAGCTTTCTTT	CASSQGWTGGLFNTEAFF
TRBV3-1/TRBV3-2	-	14	TRBJ1-1	-	TGTGCCAGCAGCCAAGGCGCAGGGCCCACTGAAGCTTTCTTT	CASSQGAGPTEAFF
TRBV11-3	TRBD1	12	TRBJ1-5	-	TGTGCCAGCAGCCGGCCGGGACAGGGGAAGCATTTT	CASSRPGQGKHF
TRBV6-5	-	14	TRBJ2-7	-	TGTGCCAGCAGCGGGGGGCTTCCAAACTACGAGCAGTACTTC	CASSGGLPNYEQYF
TRBV18	-	15	TRBJ2-1	-	TGTGCCAGCTCACCAGCGGTGGCAGACTTCAATGAGCAGTTCTTC	CASSPAVADFNEQFF
TRBV9	TRBD2	15	TRBJ2-3	-	TGTGCCAGCAGCGTGATCGGGGGGGCTGCCGATACGCAGTATTTT	CASSVIGGAADTQYF
TRBV11-1	-	13	TRBJ2-7	-	TGTGCCAGCAGCTTGGGACATATCTACGAGCAGTACTTC	CASSLGHIYEQYF
TRBV19	-	15	TRBJ1-5	few	TGTGCCAGTAGTATGTCATGGGGAGTCGGTCAGCCCCAGCATTTT	CASSMSWGVGQPQHF
TRBV4-2	TRBD1	14	TRBJ1-6	-	TGTGCCAGCAGCCACCCAGGGGGTAATTCACCCCTCCACTTT	CASSHPGGNSPLHF
TRBV4-1	TRBD1	17	TRBJ1-2	-	TGCGCCAGCAGCCAAATACCGACAGGGGCAGCTAACTATGGCTACACCTTC	CASSQIPTGAANYGYTF
TRBV6-5	TRBD1	14	TRBJ1-5	-	TGTGCCAGCAGAACGGGACAGGGTGCGCAGCCCCAGCATTTT	CASRTGQGAQPQHF
TRBV7-7	-	15	TRBJ2-3	-	TGTGCCAGCAGCTCCGGGGGAGTGGGGACAGATACGCAGTATTTT	CASSSGGVGTDTQYF
TRBV5-4	-	18	TRBJ1-6	medium-sized	TGTGCCAGCAGCCCCGAAGATTACGGAGGACAGATTAATTCACCCCTCCACTTT	CASSPEDYGGQINSPLHF
TRBV11-2	TRBD2	15	TRBJ2-1	-	TGTGCCAGCAGCGGGCTAGCGGGAGGGTACAATGAGCAGTTCTTC	CASSGLAGGYNEQFF
TRBV5-1	TRBD2	16	TRBJ2-1	-	TGCGCCAGCAGCTTGTCGGCGGGAGGGCCGGTCAATGAGCAGTTCTTC	CASSLSAGGPVNEQFF
TRBV7-3	-	13	TRBJ2-1	few	TGTGCCAGCAGCTTAACAGGGGGCAATGAGCAGTTCTTC	CASSLTGGNEQFF
TRBV14	TRBD2	15	TRBJ2-1	-	TGTGCCAGCAGTTCCCAAAGCGGGGGGGTCACTGAGCAGTTCTTC	CASSSQSGGVTEQFF
TRBV19	-	15	TRBJ1-2	-	TGTGCCAGTAGTATAGGAGTCGGCAGGGGCTATGGCTACACCTTC	CASSIGVGRGYGYTF
TRBV27	-	13	TRBJ2-7	-	TGTGCCAGCAGTACCAGGAAATCCTACGAGCAGTACTTC	CASSTRKSYEQYF
TRBV9	-	16	TRBJ2-3	-	TGTGCCAGCAGCGTCGATGGGGCAGGGAGCACAGATACGCAGTATTTT	CASSVDGAGSTDTQYF
TRBV29-1	-	16	TRBJ1-1	-	TGCAGCGTTGCTTATCAGGGGTTCAGAGTGGGCACTGAAGCTTTCTTT	CSVAYQGFRVGTEAFF
TRBV6-4	-	14	TRBJ2-1	-	TGTGCCAGCAGTGTGGCGGGTTCAAGGAATGAGCAGTTCTTC	CASSVAGSRNEQFF
TRBV6-1	-	13	TRBJ1-2	-	TGTGCCAGCAGTGAAAGATTCGGTTTACGCTACACCTTC	CASSERFGLRYTF
TRBV9	-	15	TRBJ1-3	-	TGTGCCAGCAGCGTAGGAGGAGTTTCTGGAAACACCATATATTTT	CASSVGGVSGNTIYF
TRBV28	-	13	TRBJ2-7	-	TGTGCCAGCGGGAGGGGGGCCTCCTACGAGCAGTACTTC	CASGRGASYEQYF
TRBV11-2	TRBD1	17	TRBJ2-3	-	TGTGCCAGCAGCTTAGTAGCCCACAGGGGGCCGGGAGATACGCAGTATTTT	CASSLVAHRGPGDTQYF
TRBV3-1/TRBV3-2	-	16	TRBJ1-2	-	TGTGCCAGCAGCCACCCCCCCGGGACTGGGGAATATGGCTACACCTTC	CASSHPPGTGEYGYTF
TRBV9	-	15	TRBJ1-4	-	TGTGCCAGCAGCGTAGGGGGGGGCGCAGGGGAAAAACTGTTTTTT	CASSVGGGAGEKLFF
TRBV6-6	TRBD1	15	TRBJ1-2	-	TGTGCCAGCAGTTACACACCGGGACAGGGGGATGGCTACACCTTC	CASSYTPGQGDGYTF
TRBV2	TRBD2	11	TRBJ2-7	once	TGTGCCAGCAGTAGCGGGGGGACGGGATACTTC	CASSSGGTGYF
TRBV11-3	TRBD2	15	TRBJ2-2	-	TGTGCCAGCAGTTCGGGGGGGCTGAACACCGGGGAGCTGTTTTTT	CASSSGGLNTGELFF
TRBV6-5	-	13	TRBJ1-1	-	TGTGCCAGCACCTTAGGGGTAAGCACTGAAGCTTTCTTT	CASTLGVSTEAFF
TRBV25-1	TRBD1	14	TRBJ2-1	few	TGTGCCAGCAGTGCGAAGGGACAGCTCAATGAGCAGTTCTTC	CASSAKGQLNEQFF
TRBV5-1	-	12	TRBJ2-1	medium-sized	TGCGCCAGCAGCTTGTACCCGCGGCTGCAGTTCTTC	CASSLYPRLQFF
TRBV30	-	14	TRBJ1-6	-	TGTGCCTGGAGGGCAGGGCTACATAATTCACCCCTCCACTTT	CAWRAGLHNSPLHF
TRBV28	-	16	TRBJ1-2	-	TGTGCCAGCAGTTCCCATTCCGAGAAAAAGACAGATGGCTACACCTTC	CASSSHSEKKTDGYTF
TRBV7-3	TRBD1	13	TRBJ2-7	once	TGTGCCAGCAGCTCCGGGACAGGCTACGAGCAGTACTTC	CASSSGTGYEQYF
TRBV7-3	-	14	TRBJ1-1	-	TGTGCCAGCAGCTTACAGGGGCGGGACACTGAAGCTTTCTTT	CASSLQGRDTEAFF
TRBV28	-	14	TRBJ2-3	-	TGTGCCAGCAGTCCGACAGGAGTCCTGGATACGCAGTATTTT	CASSPTGVLDTQYF
TRBV10-2	TRBD1	15	TRBJ1-6	-	TGCGCCAGCAGTGTAGCACAGGGGCATAATTCACCCCTCCACTTT	CASSVAQGHNSPLHF